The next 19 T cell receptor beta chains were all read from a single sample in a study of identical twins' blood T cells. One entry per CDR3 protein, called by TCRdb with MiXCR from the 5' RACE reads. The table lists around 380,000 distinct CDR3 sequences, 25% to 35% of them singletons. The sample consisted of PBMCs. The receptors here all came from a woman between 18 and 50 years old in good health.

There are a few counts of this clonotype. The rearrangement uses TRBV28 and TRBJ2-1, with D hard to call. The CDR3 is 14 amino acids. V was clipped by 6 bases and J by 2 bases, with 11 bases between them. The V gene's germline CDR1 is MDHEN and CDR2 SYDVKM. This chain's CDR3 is CASSLAVTYNEQFF. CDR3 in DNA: TGTGCCAGCAGCCTTGCAGTAACCTACAATGAGCAGTTCTTC.

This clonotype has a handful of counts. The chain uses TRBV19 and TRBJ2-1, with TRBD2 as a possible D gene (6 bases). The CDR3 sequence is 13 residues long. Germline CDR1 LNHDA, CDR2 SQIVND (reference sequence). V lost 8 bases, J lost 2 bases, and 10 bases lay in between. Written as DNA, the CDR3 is TGTGCCAGTGATAGCGGTCCCTACAATGAGCAGTTCTTC. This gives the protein CASDSGPYNEQFF.

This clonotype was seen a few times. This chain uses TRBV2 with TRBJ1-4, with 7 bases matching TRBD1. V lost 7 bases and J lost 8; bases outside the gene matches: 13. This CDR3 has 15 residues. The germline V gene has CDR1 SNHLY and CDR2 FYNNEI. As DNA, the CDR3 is TGTGCCAGCACTATTGAGGGACAGAGATCAGAAAAACTGTTTTTT. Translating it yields CASTIEGQRSEKLFF.

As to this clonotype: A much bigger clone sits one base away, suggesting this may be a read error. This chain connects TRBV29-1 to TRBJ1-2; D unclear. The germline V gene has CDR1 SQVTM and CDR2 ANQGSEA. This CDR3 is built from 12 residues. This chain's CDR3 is CSVLLSGKWPAF. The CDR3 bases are TGCAGCGTTTTGCTCTCAGGAAAATGGCCCGCCTTC.

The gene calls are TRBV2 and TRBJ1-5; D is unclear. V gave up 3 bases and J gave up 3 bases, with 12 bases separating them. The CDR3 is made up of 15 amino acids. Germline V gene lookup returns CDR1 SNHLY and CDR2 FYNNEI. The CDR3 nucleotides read TGTGCCAGCAGTGAGGGTCCGGGGTCCAATCAGCCCCAGCATTTT. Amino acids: CASSEGPGSNQPQHF.

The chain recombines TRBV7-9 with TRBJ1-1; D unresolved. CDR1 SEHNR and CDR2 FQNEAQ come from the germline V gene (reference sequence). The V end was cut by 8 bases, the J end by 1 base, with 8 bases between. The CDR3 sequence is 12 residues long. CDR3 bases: TGTGCCAGCGTATCAGAGAACACTGAAGCTTTCTTT. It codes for CASVSENTEAFF.

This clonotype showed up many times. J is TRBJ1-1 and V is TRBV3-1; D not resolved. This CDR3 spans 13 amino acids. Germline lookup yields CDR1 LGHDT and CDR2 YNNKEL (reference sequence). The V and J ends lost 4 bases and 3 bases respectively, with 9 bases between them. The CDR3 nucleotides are TGTGCCAGCAGCCGGCTTCACGACACTGAAGCTTTCTTT. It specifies CASSRLHDTEAFF. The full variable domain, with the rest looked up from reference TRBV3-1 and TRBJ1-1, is DTAVSQTPKYLVTQMGNDKSIKCEQNLGHDTMYWYKQDSKKFLKIMFSYNNKELIINETVPNRFSPKSPDKAHLNLHINSLELGDSAVYFCASSRLHDTEAFFGQGTRLTVV.

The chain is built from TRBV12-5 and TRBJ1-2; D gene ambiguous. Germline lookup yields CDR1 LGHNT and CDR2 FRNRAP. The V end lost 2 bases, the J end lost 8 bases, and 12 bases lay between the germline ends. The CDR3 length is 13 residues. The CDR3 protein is CASGLSQRGGYTF. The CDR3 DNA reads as TGTGCTAGTGGTTTGAGCCAACGTGGAGGCTACACCTTC.

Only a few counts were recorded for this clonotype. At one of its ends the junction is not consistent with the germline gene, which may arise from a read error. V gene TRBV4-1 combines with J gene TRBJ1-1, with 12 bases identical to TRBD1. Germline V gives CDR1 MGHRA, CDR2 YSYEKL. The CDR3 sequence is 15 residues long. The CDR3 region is CASSQVSGTGGRPHF. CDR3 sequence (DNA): TGCGCCAGCAGCCAAGTGTCAGGGACAGGGGGCAGGCCCCACTTT.

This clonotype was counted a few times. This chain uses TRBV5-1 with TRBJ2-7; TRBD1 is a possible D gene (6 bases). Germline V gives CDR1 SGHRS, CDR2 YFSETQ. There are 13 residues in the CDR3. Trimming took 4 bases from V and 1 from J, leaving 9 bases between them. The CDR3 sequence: CASSRDNSYEQYF. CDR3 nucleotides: TGCGCCAGCAGCCGGGACAATTCCTACGAGCAGTACTTC.

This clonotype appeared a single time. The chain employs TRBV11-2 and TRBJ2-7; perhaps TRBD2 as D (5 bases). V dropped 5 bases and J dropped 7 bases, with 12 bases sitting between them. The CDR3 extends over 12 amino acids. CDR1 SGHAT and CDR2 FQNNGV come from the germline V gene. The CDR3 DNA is TGTGCCAGCAGCATTGGACTGGGGGAGCAGTACTTC. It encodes CASSIGLGEQYF.

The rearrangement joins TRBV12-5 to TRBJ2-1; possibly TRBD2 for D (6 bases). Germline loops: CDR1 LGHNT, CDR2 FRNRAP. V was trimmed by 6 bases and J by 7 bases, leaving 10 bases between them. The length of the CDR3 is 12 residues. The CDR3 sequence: CASGLGGNEQFF. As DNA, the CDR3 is TGTGCTAGTGGGTTAGGAGGGAATGAGCAGTTCTTC.

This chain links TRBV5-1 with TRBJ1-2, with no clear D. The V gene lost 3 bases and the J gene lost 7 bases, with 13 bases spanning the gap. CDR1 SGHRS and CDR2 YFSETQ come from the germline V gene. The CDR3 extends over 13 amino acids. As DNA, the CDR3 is TGCGCCAGCAGCTCCTTATCGGAGGGTGGCTACACCTTC. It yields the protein CASSSLSEGGYTF.

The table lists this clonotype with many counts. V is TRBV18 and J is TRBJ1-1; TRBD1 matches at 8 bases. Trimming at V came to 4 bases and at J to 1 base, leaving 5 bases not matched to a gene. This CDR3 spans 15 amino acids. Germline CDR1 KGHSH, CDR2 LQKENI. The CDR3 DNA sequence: TGTGCCAGCTCACTCGGAGGGACAGGGAACACTGAAGCTTTCTTT. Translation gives CASSLGGTGNTEAFF. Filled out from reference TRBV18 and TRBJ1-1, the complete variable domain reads NAGVMQNPRHLVRRRGQEARLRCSPMKGHSHVYWYRQLPEEGLKFMVYLQKENIIDESGMPKERFSAEFPKEGPSILRIQQVVRGDSAAYFCASSLGGTGNTEAFFGQGTRLTVV.

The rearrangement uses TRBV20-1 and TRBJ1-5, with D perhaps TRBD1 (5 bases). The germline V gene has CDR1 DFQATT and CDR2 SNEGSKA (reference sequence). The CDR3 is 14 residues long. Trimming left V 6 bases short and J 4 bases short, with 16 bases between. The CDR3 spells CSAAGLGVNQPQHF. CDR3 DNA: TGCAGTGCAGCAGGGTTGGGGGTTAATCAGCCCCAGCATTTT.

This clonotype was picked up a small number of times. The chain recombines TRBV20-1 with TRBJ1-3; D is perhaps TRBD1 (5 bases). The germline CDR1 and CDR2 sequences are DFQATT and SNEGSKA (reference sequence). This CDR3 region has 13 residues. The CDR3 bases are TGCAGCGTTACCCAGGGCCTCGGAAACACCATATATTTT. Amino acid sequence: CSVTQGLGNTIYF.

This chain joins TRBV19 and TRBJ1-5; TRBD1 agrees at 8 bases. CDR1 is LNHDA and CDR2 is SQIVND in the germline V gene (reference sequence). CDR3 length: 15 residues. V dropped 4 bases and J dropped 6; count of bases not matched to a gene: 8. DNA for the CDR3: TGTGCCAGTAGTAGCGGGACAGGTGATCGTCAGCCCCAGCATTTT. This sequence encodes CASSSGTGDRQPQHF.

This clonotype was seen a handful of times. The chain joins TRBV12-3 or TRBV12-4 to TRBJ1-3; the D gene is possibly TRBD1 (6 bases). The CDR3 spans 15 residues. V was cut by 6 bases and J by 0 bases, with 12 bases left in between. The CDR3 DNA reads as TGTGCCAGCAGGGCCAGGACAGACTCTGGAAACACCATATATTTT. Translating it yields CASRARTDSGNTIYF.

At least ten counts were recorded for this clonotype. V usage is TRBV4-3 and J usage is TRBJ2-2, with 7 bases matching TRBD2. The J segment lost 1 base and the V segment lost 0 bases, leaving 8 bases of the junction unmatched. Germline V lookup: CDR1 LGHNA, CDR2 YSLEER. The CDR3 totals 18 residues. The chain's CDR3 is CASSQDLPGTMNTGELFF. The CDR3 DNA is TGCGCCAGCAGCCAAGATTTACCCGGGACTATGAACACCGGGGAGCTGTTTTTT.